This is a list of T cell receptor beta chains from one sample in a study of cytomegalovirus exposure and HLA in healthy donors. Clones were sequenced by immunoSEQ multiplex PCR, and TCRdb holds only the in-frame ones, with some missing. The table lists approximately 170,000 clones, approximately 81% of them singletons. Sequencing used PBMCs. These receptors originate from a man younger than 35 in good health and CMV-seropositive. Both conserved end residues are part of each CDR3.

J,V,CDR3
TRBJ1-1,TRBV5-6,CASSETGAPTEAFF
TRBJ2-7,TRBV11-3,CASSLDSYEQYF
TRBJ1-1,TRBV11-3,CASSLVRVGTEAFF
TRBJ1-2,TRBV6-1,CASSEPGQGANGYTF
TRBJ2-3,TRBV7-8,CASILTGGEDTQYF
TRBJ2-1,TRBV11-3,CASSPSPTSGGVNEQFF
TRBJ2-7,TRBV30,CAWRGRDVTYEQYF
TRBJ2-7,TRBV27,CASSFGGGPGNEQYF
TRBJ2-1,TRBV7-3,CASSLRGTSYNEQFF
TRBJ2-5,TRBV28,CASSFGGARSETQYF
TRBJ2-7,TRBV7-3,CASSLTRDSYEQYF
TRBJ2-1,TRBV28,CASSPRDRDYNEQFF
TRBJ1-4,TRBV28,CASRQFNEKLFF
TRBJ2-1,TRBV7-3,CASSSIAGSSYNEQFF